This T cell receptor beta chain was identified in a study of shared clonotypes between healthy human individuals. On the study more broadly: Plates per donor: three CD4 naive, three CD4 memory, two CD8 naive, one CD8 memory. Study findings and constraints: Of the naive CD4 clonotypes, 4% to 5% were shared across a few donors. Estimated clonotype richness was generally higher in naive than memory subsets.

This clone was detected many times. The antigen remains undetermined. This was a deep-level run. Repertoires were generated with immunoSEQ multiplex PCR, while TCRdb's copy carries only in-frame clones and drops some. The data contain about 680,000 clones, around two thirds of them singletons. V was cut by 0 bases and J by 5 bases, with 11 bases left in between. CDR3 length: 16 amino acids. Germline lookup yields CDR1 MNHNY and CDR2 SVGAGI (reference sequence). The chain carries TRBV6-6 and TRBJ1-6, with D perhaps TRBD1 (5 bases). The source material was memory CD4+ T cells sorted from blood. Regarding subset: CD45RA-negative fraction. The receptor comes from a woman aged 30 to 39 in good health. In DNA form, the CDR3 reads TGTGCCAGCAGTTACTCCAGGGACCGAGATAATTCACCCCTCCACTTT. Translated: CASSYSRDRDNSPLHF.